The clone carrying this T cell receptor (beta chain) has a handful of counts. PCR used 60 Vbeta primers and 13 Jbeta primers. Method: immunoSEQ multiplex PCR; TCRdb's copy keeps in-frame clones and lacks some. The sample holds 130,000 or so clones, roughly 8.3% seen once. The source of the sample is a study of cytomegalovirus exposure and HLA in healthy donors. The sequenced sample was PBMCs. The TCR was taken from a man aged 40-49 years in good health and CMV-seronegative.

CDR3 residues: CATREWDTQYF. DNA for the CDR3: TGCGCCACTCGGGAATGGGATACGCAGTATTTT. V gene TRBV10-2 combines with J gene TRBJ2-3; maybe TRBD2 (5 bases). This CDR3 contains 11 residues. V was trimmed by 10 bases and J by 6 bases, leaving 11 bases between them. Germline CDR1 WSHSY, CDR2 SAAADI.